The sequence of this TCR beta chain was determined in a study of blood T cells in healthy people across ages (dated by TCRdb to the mid-2010s). A note on the overall study: In model experiments, template switching captured about one uniquely barcoded TCR beta cDNA molecule for every two T cells. Using deep sequencing normalized with unique cDNA molecular identifiers, the study measured how TCR beta repertoire diversity changes with age. The donors were divided into four age groups: young (average around 17 years), middle-aged (around 37), aged (approximately 62) and long-lived (roughly 86). To avoid experimental bias, donors of different ages were randomly spread across the sequencing lanes. The study analyzed two additional independent replicas of 1 million unique cDNA reads from the same blood draw for two donors, one aged 18 to 30 and one aged 80 or older.

Study-level results and caveats: Compared with the aged group, the long-lived group had more naive CD4+ T cells, fewer expanded clones and increased TCR diversity, a pattern suggesting age selection. Observed TCR beta diversity per million T cells fell roughly linearly with age, and a significant reduction was already apparent by age about 36. Estimates of total diversity based on one million sequenced T cells were considered lower bounds and underestimates. Observed TCR beta diversity correlated strongly with the percentage of naive T cells measured by flow cytometry. Because donor CMV infection status was unknown, age-related changes in expanded clonotypes were potentially confounded. Conclusive comparison of naive and antigen-experienced compartments was prevented by the profiling of bulk unsorted PBMCs.

Library generation was performed with 5' RACE. The sequencer was an Illumina HiSeq 2500. The second PCR ran for roughly 7 to 12 cycles and used a J-beta primer mix along with a sample-barcoded 5' primer. A template-switch 5' adaptor carrying 12 random nucleotides introduced a unique molecular identifier onto each TCR beta cDNA molecule. Each sample yielded at least 2.5 million CDR3-containing paired-end reads. First-strand cDNA was synthesized from all RNA with the Mint cDNA synthesis kit, primed by a TRBC-specific oligonucleotide. Following uracil-DNA glycosylase treatment, all cDNA underwent a first 18-cycle PCR with the universal primers M1SS and BC2_uni_R. The study's processing was this. For normalization, 1 million high-quality reads were randomly selected from each sample, with every read carrying a distinct molecular identifier. Reads sharing molecular identifiers were discarded rather than binned into consensus sequences. MiTCR, set to a Q25 quality threshold and the strictest error-elimination algorithm, was used for CDR3 identification, clonotype clustering and error correction. A nonparametric unseen species model with Euler transformation was used to estimate a lower bound on total TCR beta diversity. Clones were called with MiXCR by TCRdb after fastp trimmed the public reads at Q25, and only in-frame beta chains were retained. Rows matching on CDR3 protein sequence are summarized as one entry with the most common DNA and genes. TCRdb's processing, not the authors', yielded these V and J calls. In all, the sample holds some 1.5 million distinct CDR3 sequences, and roughly 43% of those were seen once. The ten top clones hold under 5% of the sample.

A note on this clonotype: The clone's antigen remains unknown. Per-base quality was not reported, and no clone a single base away is much larger than it.

Systemically healthy Caucasian individuals from Russia, 35 to 50 in total and aged about 6 to 95 years, were included as donors. Approximately 10 milliliters of peripheral blood were collected from each donor into EDTA-treated Vacutainer tubes. Ficoll-Paque density-gradient centrifugation was used to isolate PBMCs, with at least 6 million obtained per sample. Total RNA was extracted from PBMCs with Trizol reagent, with at least 6 micrograms obtained per sample. The percentages of naive CD45RAhigh/CD27high T cells were determined by flow cytometry on a PBMC aliquot from every donor. From its cysteine to its phenylalanine, the CDR3 spans 15 amino acids. Only the CDR3 region is kept as DNA, spanning 45 bases read in frame from base 1. Trimming costs V 0 bases and J 2 bases, and their ends lie 13 bases apart. As encoded in the germline V gene (reference sequence), CDR1 is DFQATT while CDR2 is SNEGSKA.

This chain is built from TRBV20-1 and TRBJ1-2, and the D gene may be TRBD1, 5 bases matching. The sequence derives from a woman between 18 and 29 years old in good health. What was sequenced was blood. The base sequence is TGCAGTGCTAGAGATTTCGGGACGGGGAACTATGGCTACACCTTC. Translated, this gives CSARDFGTGNYGYTF.